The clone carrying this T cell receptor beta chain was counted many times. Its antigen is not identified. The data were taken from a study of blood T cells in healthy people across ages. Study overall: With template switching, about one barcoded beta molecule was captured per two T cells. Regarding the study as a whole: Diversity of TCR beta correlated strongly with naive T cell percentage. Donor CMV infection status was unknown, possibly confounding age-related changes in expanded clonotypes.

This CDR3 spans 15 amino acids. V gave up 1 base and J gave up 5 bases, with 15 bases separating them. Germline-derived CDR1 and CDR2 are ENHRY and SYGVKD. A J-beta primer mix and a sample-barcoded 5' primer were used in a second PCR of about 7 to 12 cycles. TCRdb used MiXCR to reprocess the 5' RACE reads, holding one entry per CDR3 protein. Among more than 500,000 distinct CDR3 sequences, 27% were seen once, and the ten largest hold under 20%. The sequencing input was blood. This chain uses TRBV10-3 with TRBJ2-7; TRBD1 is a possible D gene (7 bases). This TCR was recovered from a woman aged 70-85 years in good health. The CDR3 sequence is CAISEFLEGADEQYF. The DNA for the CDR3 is TGTGCCATCAGTGAGTTTCTGGAGGGGGCGGACGAGCAGTACTTC.